Included here is one T cell receptor beta chain sequence, with context. Antigen: not known. The sample originates from a study of graft-versus-host responses after intestinal transplantation. Study as a whole: Recipients received multivisceral, liver-intestinal, or isolated intestinal transplants. Recipients were all induced with anti-thymocyte globulin, then given tacrolimus and steroids for approximately three years.

The starting material, graft tissue, was processed to release intraepithelial and lamina propria lymphocytes. The CDR3 is made up of 13 amino acids. V gave up 4 bases and J gave up 0 bases, with 4 bases separating them. Germline CDR1 is SEHNR and CDR2 is FQNEAQ (reference sequence). Profiled with immunoSEQ multiplex PCR; TCRdb holds only in-frame clones, not every one. The data hold 60,000 to 65,000 clones, with under 90% observed a single time. Study-wide results and caveats: The study found high graft-versus-host to host-versus-graft clonal ratios in allografts of patients with graft-donor T cell macrochimerism. In recipient marrow, GvH clones were found, and some appeared first in ileum or blood.

The gene calls are TRBV7-9 and TRBJ1-5; D remains unclear. This sample comprised ileum tissue, obtained around 350 days after transplant. This TCR was recovered from a human patient who received an intestinal transplant, so some T cells may come from the graft donor. CDR3 in DNA: TGTGCCAGCAGCTCCTATAGCAATCAGCCCCAGCATTTT. This translates into CASSSYSNQPQHF.